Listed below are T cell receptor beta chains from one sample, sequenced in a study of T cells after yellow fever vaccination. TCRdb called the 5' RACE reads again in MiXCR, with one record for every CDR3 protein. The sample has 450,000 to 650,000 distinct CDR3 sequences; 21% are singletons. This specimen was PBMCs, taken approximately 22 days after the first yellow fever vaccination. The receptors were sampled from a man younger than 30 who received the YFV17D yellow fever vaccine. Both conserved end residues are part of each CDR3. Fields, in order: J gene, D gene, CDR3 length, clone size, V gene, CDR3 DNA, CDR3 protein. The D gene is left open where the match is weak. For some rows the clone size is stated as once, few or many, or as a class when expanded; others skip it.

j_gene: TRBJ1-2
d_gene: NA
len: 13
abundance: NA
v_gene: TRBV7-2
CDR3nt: TGTGCCAGCAGCCGCAGGGATGACTATGGCTACACCTTC
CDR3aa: CASSRRDDYGYTF

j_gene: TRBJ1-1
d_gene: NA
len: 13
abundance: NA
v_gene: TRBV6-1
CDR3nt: TGTGCCAGCAGAGCCAGAGGGGCTACTGAAGCTTTCTTT
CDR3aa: CASRARGATEAFF

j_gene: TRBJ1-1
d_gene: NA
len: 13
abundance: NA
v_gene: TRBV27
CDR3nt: TGTGCCAGCAGTTTAGGAATCAACACTGAAGCTTTCTTT
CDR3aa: CASSLGINTEAFF

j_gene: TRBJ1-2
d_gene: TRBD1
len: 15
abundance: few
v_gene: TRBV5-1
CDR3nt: TGCGCCAGCACCAACGGGGACAGCATATTCTATGGCTACACCTTC
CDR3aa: CASTNGDSIFYGYTF

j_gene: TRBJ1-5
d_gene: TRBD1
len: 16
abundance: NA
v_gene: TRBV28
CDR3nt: TGTGCCAGCAGTCCAAGCCGGGACAGCAAGAATCAGCCCCAGCATTTT
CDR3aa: CASSPSRDSKNQPQHF

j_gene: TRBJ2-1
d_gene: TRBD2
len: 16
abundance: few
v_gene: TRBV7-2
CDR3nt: TGTGCCAGCAGTCTGGGACTAGCGGGGAGCTTCGGTGAGCAGTTCTTC
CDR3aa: CASSLGLAGSFGEQFF

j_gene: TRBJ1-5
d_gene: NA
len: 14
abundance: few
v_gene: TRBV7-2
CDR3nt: TGTGCCAGCAGCACCCGGTTAGCTAATCAGCCCCAGCATTTT
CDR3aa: CASSTRLANQPQHF

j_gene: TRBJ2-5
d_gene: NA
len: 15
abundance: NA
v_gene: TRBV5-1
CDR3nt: TGCGCCAGCAGCTTGGTGTCGGCTAGGGGGGAGACCCAGTACTTC
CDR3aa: CASSLVSARGETQYF

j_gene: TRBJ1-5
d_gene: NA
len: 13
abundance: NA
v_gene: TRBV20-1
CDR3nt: TGCAGTGCTAGAATTGGGGTAAATCAGCCCCAGCATTTT
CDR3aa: CSARIGVNQPQHF

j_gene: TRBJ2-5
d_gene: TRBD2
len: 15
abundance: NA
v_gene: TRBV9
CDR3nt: TGTGCCAGCAGCGTAGGGGCGGGGGGGCACGAGACCCAGTACTTC
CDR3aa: CASSVGAGGHETQYF

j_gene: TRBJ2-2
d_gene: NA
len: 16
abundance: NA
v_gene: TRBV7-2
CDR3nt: TGTGCCAGCAGCTTAGTCGGCAGCTCTGGCACCGGGGAGCTGTTTTTT
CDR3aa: CASSLVGSSGTGELFF

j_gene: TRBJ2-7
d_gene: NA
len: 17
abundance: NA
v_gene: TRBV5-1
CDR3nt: TGCGCCAGCAGCCCGTGGCCAGGGGCCAACCCCTCCTACGAGCAGTACTTC
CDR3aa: CASSPWPGANPSYEQYF

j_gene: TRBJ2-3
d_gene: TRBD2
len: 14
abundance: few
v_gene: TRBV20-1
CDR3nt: TGCAGTGGTGCGGGGGGCCGTGGCACAGATACGCAGTATTTT
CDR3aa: CSGAGGRGTDTQYF

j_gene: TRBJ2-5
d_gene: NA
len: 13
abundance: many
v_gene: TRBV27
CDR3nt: TGTGCCAGCAGTTTTCAGGCGGGGGAGACCCAGTACTTC
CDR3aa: CASSFQAGETQYF

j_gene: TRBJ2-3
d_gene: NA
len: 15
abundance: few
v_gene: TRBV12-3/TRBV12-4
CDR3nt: TGTGCCAGCAGTTTACCGCTGGGGATCCCAGATACGCAGTATTTT
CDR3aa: CASSLPLGIPDTQYF

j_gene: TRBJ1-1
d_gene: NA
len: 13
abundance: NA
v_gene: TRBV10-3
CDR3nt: TGTGCCATCAGTGGGGCGGAGAACACTGAAGCTTTCTTT
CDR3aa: CAISGAENTEAFF

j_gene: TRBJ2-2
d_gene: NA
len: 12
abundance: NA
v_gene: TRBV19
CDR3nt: TGTGCCAGTAGTATATCAACCGGGGAGCTGTTTTTT
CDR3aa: CASSISTGELFF

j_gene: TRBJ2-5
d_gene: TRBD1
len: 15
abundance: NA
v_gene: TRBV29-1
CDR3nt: TGCAGCGCCAGGAAAAGGGACAGGGCCCAAGAGACCCAGTACTTC
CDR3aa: CSARKRDRAQETQYF

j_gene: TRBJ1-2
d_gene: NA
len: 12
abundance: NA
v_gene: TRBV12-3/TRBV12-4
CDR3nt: TGTGCCAGCAGCGACGCCGCCGGCGGCTACACCTTC
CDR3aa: CASSDAAGGYTF

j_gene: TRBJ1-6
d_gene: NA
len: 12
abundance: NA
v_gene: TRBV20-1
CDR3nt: TGCAGTGCTAGGAGCCTATCGGGACCCCTCCACTTT
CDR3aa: CSARSLSGPLHF

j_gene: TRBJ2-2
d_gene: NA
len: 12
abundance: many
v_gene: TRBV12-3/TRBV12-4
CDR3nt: TGTGCCAGCAGCTTAGACACCGGGGAGCTGTTTTTT
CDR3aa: CASSLDTGELFF

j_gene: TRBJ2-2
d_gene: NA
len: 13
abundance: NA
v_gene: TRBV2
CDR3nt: TGTGCCACCGGCCAGACGAACACCGGGGAGCTGTTTTTT
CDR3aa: CATGQTNTGELFF

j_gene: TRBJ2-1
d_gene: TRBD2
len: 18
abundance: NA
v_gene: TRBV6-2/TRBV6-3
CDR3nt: TGTGCCAGCAGTTACTCGTCTAGCGGGGGGGCCTCCTACAATGAGCAGTTCTTC
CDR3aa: CASSYSSSGGASYNEQFF

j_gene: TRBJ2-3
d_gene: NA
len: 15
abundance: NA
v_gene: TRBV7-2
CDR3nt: TGTGCCAGCAGCCTCGACCCACAGGGTACAGATACGCAGTATTTT
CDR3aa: CASSLDPQGTDTQYF

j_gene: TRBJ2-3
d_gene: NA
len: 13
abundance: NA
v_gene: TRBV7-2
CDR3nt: TGTGCCAGCAGCTCCTTTAGCACAGATACGCAGTATTTT
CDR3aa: CASSSFSTDTQYF

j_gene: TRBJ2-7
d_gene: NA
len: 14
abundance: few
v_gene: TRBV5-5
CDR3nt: TGTGCCAGCAGCTTGGCGCTTTATAACTACGAGCAGTACTTC
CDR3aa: CASSLALYNYEQYF

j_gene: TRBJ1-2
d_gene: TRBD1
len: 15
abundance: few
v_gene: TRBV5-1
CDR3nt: TGCGCCAGCAGCTTTGTGGGACAGGGGGCGGCCGGCTACACCTTC
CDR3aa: CASSFVGQGAAGYTF

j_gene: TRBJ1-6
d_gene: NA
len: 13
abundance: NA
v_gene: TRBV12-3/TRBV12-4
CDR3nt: TGTGCCAGCAGTTTATCTCTGGGGTCACCCCTCCACTTT
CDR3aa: CASSLSLGSPLHF

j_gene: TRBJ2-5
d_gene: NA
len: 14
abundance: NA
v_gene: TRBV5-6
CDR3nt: TGTGCCAGCAGGGCCGGGACCCAGCATGTGACCCAGTACTTC
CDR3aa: CASRAGTQHVTQYF

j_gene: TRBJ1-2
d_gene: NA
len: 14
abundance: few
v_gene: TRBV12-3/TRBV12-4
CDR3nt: TGTGCCAGCAGTTTAGATTTAGGGTACTATGGCTACACCTTC
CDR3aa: CASSLDLGYYGYTF

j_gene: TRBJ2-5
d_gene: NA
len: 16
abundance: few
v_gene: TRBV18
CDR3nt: TGTGCCAGCTCACCACAAGGGGCGCAAGTCCAAGAGACCCAGTACTTC
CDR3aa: CASSPQGAQVQETQYF

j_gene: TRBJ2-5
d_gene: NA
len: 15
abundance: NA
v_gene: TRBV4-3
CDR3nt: TGCGCCAGCAGCCAAGATTCCGGGCCCCAAGAGACCCAGTACTTC
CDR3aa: CASSQDSGPQETQYF

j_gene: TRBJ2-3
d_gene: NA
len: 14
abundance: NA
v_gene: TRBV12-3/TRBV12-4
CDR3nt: TGTGCCAGCAGCCGTGGTGGGAGCACAGATACGCAGTATTTT
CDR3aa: CASSRGGSTDTQYF

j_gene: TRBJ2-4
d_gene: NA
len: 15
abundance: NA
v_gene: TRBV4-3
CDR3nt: TGCGCCAGCAGCCCCCAACTCACTTCTCAAAACATTCAGTACTTC
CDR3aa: CASSPQLTSQNIQYF

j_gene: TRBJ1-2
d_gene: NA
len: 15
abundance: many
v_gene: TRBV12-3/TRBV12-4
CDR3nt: TGTGCCAGCACCCTCCAGACCGGGGTTAACTATGGCTACACCTTC
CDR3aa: CASTLQTGVNYGYTF

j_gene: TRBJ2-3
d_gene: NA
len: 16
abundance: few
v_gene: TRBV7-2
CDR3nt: TGTGCCAGCAGCTTACCCTTTAAGGCCACCACAGATACGCAGTATTTT
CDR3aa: CASSLPFKATTDTQYF

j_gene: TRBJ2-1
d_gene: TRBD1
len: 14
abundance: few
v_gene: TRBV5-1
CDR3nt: TGCGCCAGCTACAGGGGGCCTATAGGAAATGAGCAGTTCTTC
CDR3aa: CASYRGPIGNEQFF

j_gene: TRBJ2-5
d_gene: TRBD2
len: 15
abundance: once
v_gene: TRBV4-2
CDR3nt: TGTGCCAGCAGCCGCGAGGCCCAGGGAGGGGAGACCCAGTACTTC
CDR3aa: CASSREAQGGETQYF

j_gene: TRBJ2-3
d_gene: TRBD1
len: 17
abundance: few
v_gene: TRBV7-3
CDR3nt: TGTGCCAGCAGCTTATTCCCCGGACAGGGGAGGACAGATACGCAGTATTTT
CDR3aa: CASSLFPGQGRTDTQYF

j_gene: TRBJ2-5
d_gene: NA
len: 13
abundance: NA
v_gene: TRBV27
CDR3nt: TGTGCCAGCAGTCCCGACAGGTTGGGGACCCAGTACTTC
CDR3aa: CASSPDRLGTQYF

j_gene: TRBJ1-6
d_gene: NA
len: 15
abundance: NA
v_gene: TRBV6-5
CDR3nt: TGTGCCAGCAGTTACTCGACAGGTGGTACTTCACCCCTCCACTTT
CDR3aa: CASSYSTGGTSPLHF

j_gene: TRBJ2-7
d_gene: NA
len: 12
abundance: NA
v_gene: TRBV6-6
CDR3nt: TGTGCCAGCAGTAAGGGCCCCCACGAGCAGTACTTC
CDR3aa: CASSKGPHEQYF

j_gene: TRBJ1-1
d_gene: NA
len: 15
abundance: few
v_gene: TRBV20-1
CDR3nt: TGCAGTGCTAGAGATCGAGGGAAGGCGAGGGGTGAAGCTTTCTTT
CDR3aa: CSARDRGKARGEAFF

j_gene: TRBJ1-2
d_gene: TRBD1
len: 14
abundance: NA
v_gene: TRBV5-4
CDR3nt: TGTGCCAGCAGCGGATCCGGGACAGGGTCCGGCTACACCTTC
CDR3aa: CASSGSGTGSGYTF

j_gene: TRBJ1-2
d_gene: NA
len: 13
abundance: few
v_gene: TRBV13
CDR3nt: TGTGCCAGCAGCTTAGGCCCTACCTATGGCTACACCTTC
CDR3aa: CASSLGPTYGYTF

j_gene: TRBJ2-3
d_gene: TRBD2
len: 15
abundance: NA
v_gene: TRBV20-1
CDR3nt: TGCAGTGCTAGCGGGGGGGCAACTCCGACAGATACGCAGTATTTT
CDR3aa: CSASGGATPTDTQYF